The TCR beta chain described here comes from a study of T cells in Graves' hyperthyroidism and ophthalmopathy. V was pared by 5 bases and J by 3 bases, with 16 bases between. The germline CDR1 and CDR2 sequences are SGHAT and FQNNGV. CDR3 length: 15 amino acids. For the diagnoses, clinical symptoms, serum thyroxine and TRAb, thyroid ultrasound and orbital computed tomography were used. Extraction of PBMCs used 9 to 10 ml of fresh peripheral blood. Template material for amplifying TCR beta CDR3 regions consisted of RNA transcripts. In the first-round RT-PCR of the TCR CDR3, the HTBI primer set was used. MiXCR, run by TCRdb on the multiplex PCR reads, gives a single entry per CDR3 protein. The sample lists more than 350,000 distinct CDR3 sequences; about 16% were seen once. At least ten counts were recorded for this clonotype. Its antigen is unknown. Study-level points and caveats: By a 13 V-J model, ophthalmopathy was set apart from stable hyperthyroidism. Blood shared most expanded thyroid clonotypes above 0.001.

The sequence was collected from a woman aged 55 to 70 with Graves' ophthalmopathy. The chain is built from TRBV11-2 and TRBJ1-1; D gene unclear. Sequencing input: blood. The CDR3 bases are TGTGCCAGCAGCGAAACCTACAACGTCCACACTGAAGCTTTCTTT. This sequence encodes CASSETYNVHTEAFF.